Listed below are T cell receptor beta chains from one sample, sequenced in a study of blood T cells in healthy people across ages. TCRdb passed the 5' RACE reads through MiXCR, listing each CDR3 protein once. This sample has around 850,000 distinct CDR3 sequences, with 30% to 45% found just once. What was sequenced was blood. Receptors were obtained from a man between 18 and 29 years old in good health. The CDR3 runs from the conserved cysteine through the conserved F or W. A D gene is named only where the DNA matches it firmly. Rows give clone size only sometimes, using once, few, many, or a class for an expanded clone.

>TRBJ2-7|-|TRBV3-1|-
TGTGCCAGCAGCCCAGGGCAGGAAATCGCCTCCTACGAGCAGTACTTC
CASSPGQEIASYEQYF
>TRBJ1-4|-|TRBV7-9|few
TGTGCCAGCAGCCGTACAGAGACTAATGAAAAACTGTTTTTT
CASSRTETNEKLFF
>TRBJ1-4|-|TRBV6-5|-
TGTGCCAGCAGTACCGGGACGGATAATGAAAAACTGTTTTTT
CASSTGTDNEKLFF
>TRBJ2-6|-|TRBV5-1|many
TGCGCCAGCAGCCTTGATACAGGCTCGGCTGGGGCCAACGTCCTGACTTTC
CASSLDTGSAGANVLTF
>TRBJ2-4|-|TRBV7-2|few
TGTGCCAGCAGTTTTTCCCCAGCCAAAAACATTCAGTACTTC
CASSFSPAKNIQYF
>TRBJ2-3|-|TRBV11-2|many
TGTGCCAGCAGCACAGAAGGGACAGATACGCAGTATTTT
CASSTEGTDTQYF
>TRBJ2-5|TRBD2|TRBV20-1|-
TGCAGTGCTAGACTCACGGGGGGGCGGGAGACCCAGTACTTC
CSARLTGGRETQYF
>TRBJ2-3|TRBD1|TRBV20-1|-
TGCAGTGCTCCGGACAGGACATCAGATACGCAGTATTTT
CSAPDRTSDTQYF
>TRBJ2-1|-|TRBV4-2|-
TGTGCCAGCAGCCAGCTAGGGGCCTACAATGAGCAGTTCTTC
CASSQLGAYNEQFF
>TRBJ2-1|TRBD2|TRBV20-1|few
TGCAGTGCTAGAGCCCCGGGGGGGTACAATGAGCAGTTCTTC
CSARAPGGYNEQFF
>TRBJ2-5|TRBD2|TRBV6-6|-
TGTGCCAGCAGCCGACTAGCGGGGGTTACGAACGATGAGCAGTACTTC
CASSRLAGVTNDEQYF
>TRBJ2-4|-|TRBV5-1|-
TGCGTCAGCAGCTCCTCCACAGGGACCAAAAACATTCAGTACTTC
CVSSSSTGTKNIQYF
>TRBJ2-1|TRBD2|TRBV12-3/TRBV12-4|few
TGTGCCAGCAGTTTAAGAGCGGGGGGAGCCAATGAGCAGTTCTTC
CASSLRAGGANEQFF
>TRBJ1-5|-|TRBV20-1|-
TGCAGTGCTAGTGGAGCAGGATTCGGGCAGCCCCAGCATTTT
CSASGAGFGQPQHF
>TRBJ2-4|-|TRBV5-6|few
TGTGCCAGCAGCTCCGTGGGGGGCTGGGAAAACATTCAGTACTTC
CASSSVGGWENIQYF
>TRBJ2-1|TRBD1|TRBV7-7|-
TGTGCTAGCAGCCGTGGGACAGGGGACGGGTCCTACAATGAGCAGTTCTTC
CASSRGTGDGSYNEQFF
>TRBJ2-3|-|TRBV20-1|-
TGCAGTGCTCCTTCTATGAGGCGGAGGAGCACAGATACGCAGTATTTT
CSAPSMRRRSTDTQYF
>TRBJ2-7|-|TRBV15|-
TGTGCCACCAGCAGAGATTTCAGCGAACCCTACGAGCAGTACTTC
CATSRDFSEPYEQYF
>TRBJ2-1|TRBD2|TRBV6-5|few
TGTGCCAGCAGTTACTCGGCCGGGGGGAAAAATGAGCAGTTCTTC
CASSYSAGGKNEQFF
>TRBJ2-3|-|TRBV29-1|few
TGCAGCGTTGGCGCCGGAGATACGCAGTATTTT
CSVGAGDTQYF
>TRBJ2-7|-|TRBV6-6|-
TGTGCCGGCGTCTCGCGCCAGGGCCCCTACGTCGAGCAGTACTTC
CAGVSRQGPYVEQYF
>TRBJ2-2|-|TRBV6-5|few
TGTGCCAGCAGTAGCGGACTGAAGAACACCGGGGAGCTGTTTTTT
CASSSGLKNTGELFF
>TRBJ1-1|-|TRBV21-1|few
TGTGCCATCGACGTCCGGGACAAAGACACTGAAGCTTTCTTT
CAIDVRDKDTEAFF